This TCR beta chain is from a study of cytomegalovirus exposure and HLA in healthy donors. In germline, CDR1 is MDHEN, CDR2 SYDVKM. There are 15 residues in the CDR3. Trimming cost V 3 bases and J 8 bases; bases outside gene matches: 9. PCR amplification relied on 60 Vbeta primers (plus 13 Jbeta primers). TCRdb keeps only in-frame clones here, not all; method: immunoSEQ multiplex PCR. The sample has around 61,000 clones, approximately 88% seen once. The rearrangement joins TRBV28 to TRBJ2-1, with 8 bases identical to TRBD1. The receptor was isolated from a man aged 25-45 years in good health and CMV-seropositive. Sequencing input: PBMCs. The CDR3 DNA sequence: TGTGCCAGCAGTTTGCTCCAGGGGGCGAATGATGAGCAGTTCTTC. Translated, it gives CASSLLQGANDEQFF.